This T cell receptor beta chain was profiled in a study of blood T cell repertoires in COVID-19. The wider study: Acute and convalescent COVID-19 specimens originated in the United States, Italy and Spain. PBMCs, B-cell-depleted T cells, or T cells provided the cDNA or gDNA that made up the material.

Sequencing was performed with immunoSEQ multiplex PCR; in TCRdb, only in-frame clones are kept and a portion is missing. Among about 480,000 clones, 85% to 90% were seen once, and the ten largest hold roughly 0.92%. The Seattle patients joined while their infection was active and were tracked longitudinally afterward. This CDR3 comprises 13 residues. The ends were cut back, 3 bases at V and 8 bases at J, with 13 bases in the middle. Germline V gene lookup returns CDR1 MNHNS and CDR2 SASEGT. The receptor's source is a man younger than 30 with COVID-19, enrolled during active disease. The V call is TRBV6-1, the J call TRBJ1-2; the D gene is possibly TRBD1 (6 bases). Sequencing was carried out using peripheral blood. CDR3 region: CASSDRGIQGYTF. The CDR3 DNA reads TGTGCCAGCAGTGACAGGGGAATCCAAGGCTACACCTTC.